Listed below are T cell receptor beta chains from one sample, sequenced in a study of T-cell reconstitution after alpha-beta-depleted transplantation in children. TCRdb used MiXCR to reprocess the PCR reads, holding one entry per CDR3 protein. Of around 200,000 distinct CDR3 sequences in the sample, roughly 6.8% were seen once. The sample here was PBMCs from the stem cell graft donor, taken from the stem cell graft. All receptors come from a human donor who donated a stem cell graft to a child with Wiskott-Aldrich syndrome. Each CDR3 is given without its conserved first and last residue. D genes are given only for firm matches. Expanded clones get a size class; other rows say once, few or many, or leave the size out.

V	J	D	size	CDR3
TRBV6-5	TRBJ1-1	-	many	ASRTGQLNTEAF
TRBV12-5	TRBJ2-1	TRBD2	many	ASGLSGRLAGGLSNEQF
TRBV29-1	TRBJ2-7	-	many	SVGGTGEQY
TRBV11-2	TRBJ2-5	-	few	ASSFAYQETQY
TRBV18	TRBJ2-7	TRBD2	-	ASSRDMTSGRAVSYEQY
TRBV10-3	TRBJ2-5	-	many	AIQDSQETQY
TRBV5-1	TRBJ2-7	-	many	ASSLAKSQPTGYEQY
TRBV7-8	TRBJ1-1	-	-	ASSSTRGSTEAF
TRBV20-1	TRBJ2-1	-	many	SARGRGRGGPNEQF
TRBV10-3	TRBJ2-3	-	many	AIRGVGTQY
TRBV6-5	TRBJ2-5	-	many	ASSYTPYQETQY
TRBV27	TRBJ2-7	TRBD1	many	ASSGDRTYEQY
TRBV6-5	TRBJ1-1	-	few	ASSYSGSNTEAF
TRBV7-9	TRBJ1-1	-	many	ASSLETEAF
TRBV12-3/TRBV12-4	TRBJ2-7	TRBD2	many	ASRRTSGFYEQY
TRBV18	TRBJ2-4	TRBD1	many	ASSQGADIQY
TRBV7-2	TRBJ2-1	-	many	ASSPPRGGEQF
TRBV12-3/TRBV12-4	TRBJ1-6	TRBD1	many	ASSIAGTGTSPLH
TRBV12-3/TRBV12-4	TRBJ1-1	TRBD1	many	ASSLAPDRATEAF
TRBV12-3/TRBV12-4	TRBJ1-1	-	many	ASSGGQFVTEAF
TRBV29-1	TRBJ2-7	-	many	SVVSGTRPNEQY
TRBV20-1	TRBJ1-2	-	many	SAEKVGQLYGYT
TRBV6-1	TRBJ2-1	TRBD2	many	ASCPRTSIHNEQF
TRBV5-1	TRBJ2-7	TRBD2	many	ASSWGLAGGLFSYEQY
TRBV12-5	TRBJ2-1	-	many	ASGLDLHEQF
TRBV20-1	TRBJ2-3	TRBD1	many	GADRASTDTQY
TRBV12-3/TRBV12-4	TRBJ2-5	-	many	ASSGGTLETQY
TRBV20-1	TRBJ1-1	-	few	SAKIRQSKNTEAF
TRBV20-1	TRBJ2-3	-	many	SACGASTDTQY
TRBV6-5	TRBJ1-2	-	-	ASSSPAGGVLYGYT
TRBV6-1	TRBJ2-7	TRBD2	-	ASSEGLAEYSYEQY
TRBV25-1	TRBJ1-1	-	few	ASSENRWGAEAF
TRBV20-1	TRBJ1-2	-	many	SARRFVGKSGGYT